Detailed here is one T cell receptor (beta chain). Its cognate antigen has yet to be identified. No much larger clone is present one base from it, and per-base qualities are unavailable. For sequencing, an Illumina NovaSeq 6000 was employed. Using 5'RACE with constant-segment primers, TCRalpha and TCRbeta cDNA libraries were constructed, with sample barcodes and unique molecular identifiers added in the process. RNA was extracted from every sample with Trizol reagent. Library amplification was performed in two PCR steps, and a second sample barcode and Illumina TruSeq adapters were introduced in the second step. Sequencing of the libraries was done on an Illumina NovaSeq, producing 2 x 150 bp paired-end reads. Under the source paper's analysis protocol: Reads were demultiplexed and collapsed into UMI-guided consensus sequences with migec v1.2.7. With mixcr v2.1.11, UMI consensuses were aligned to TRA and TRB V and J templates and assembled into clonotypes. Expanded or contracted clonotypes were those called significant by both edgeR and NoisET, with noise models trained on biological replicates. For edgeR calls, a false discovery rate-adjusted p below 0.01 and a log2 fold-change threshold of 1 were applied. PCA with hierarchical clustering of max-normalized trajectories of the 1000 most abundant clonotypes was used as exploratory dynamics analysis. The CD4 or CD8 phenotype of responding clones was assigned using the separately sequenced CD4+ and CD8+ repertoires. Using fastp at Q25 and MiXCR, TCRdb reprocessed the public reads and kept productive beta chains. CDR3 protein duplicates are merged, each entry listing the most common genes and DNA. TCRdb's processing, not the authors' own work, is the source of the V and J calls. A total of more than 300,000 distinct CDR3 sequences appear in this sample, around 15% of them only once. The ten largest clones represent 21% of the sample.

The sample belongs to a study of T-cell memory formation after mild COVID-19 listed by TCRdb under 2021. About the study as a whole: TCR sequence clusters from the two donors were largely donor specific. Two young, previously healthy adult volunteers made up the cohort, one male and one female. T-cell clones expanding and contracting after mild COVID-19 in a couple of donors were tracked by longitudinal TCRalpha and TCRbeta repertoire sequencing.

PBMCs were isolated by Ficoll-Paque density gradient centrifugation. CDR1 SGHTA and CDR2 FQGNSA were looked up in the germline V gene. The CDR3 runs 19 residues from the cysteine to the phenylalanine. Only the CDR3 portion is preserved as DNA: 57 bases, with reading frame beginning at the first base. V is cut by 3 bases and J by 2 bases, and the space between the germline ends is 25 bases. The research as a whole found: The second-wave clones that peaked on day 37 were not confirmed to be SARS-CoV-2 specific. The study covered only a couple of mild cases, and larger cohorts including severe cases with pre-infection samples were considered necessary. Clones contracting from day 15 to 85 had balanced CD4/CD8 phenotypes, while a second wave expanding from day 15 to 37 was biased towards CD4+. Contracting CD4+ clones turned up mainly in the CM and EM memory subsets, whereas EMRA was where CD8+ clones were enriched. The detection of some responding clones in pre-infection memory suggests that pre-existing cross-reactive memory T cells joined the SARS-CoV-2 response.

This TCR was sampled from a man aged 18 to 30 who had mild COVID-19 (a few samples of this study predate the infection). The sample titles of this study are shuffled in the database, so cell type and time point are left out; the donor was told from shared clones. The chain is encoded by TRBV7-2 joined to TRBJ1-2; the D gene lacks a confident call. Sequencing used PBMCs or a T cell subset sorted from them (not recorded which). The nucleotides read TGTGCCAGCAGCTTTTTGAGTAGGCACCTGACGGAGGAAAACTATGGCTACACCTTC. It specifies CASSFLSRHLTEENYGYTF.